The 19 T cell receptor beta chains given below trace back to one sample, sequenced in a study of memory CD4+ T cells and cytomegalovirus serostatus. Method: immunoSEQ multiplex PCR; TCRdb's copy keeps in-frame clones and lacks some. The repertoire holds more than 50,000 clones, with roughly three quarters as singletons. Single viable CD3+CD4+CD8-CD45RO+ cells were sorted as the memory CD4+ T cells. The sample consisted of memory CD4+ T cells from blood. The receptors originated from an adult in good health and CMV-seronegative.

The rearrangement links TRBV5-1 to TRBJ1-2, with 8 bases aligning to TRBD1. The CDR3 has 15 amino acids. Germline CDR1 reads SGHRS; CDR2 reads YFSETQ. Germline trimming cut 4 bases from V and 7 bases from J; bases unmatched to any gene: 12. CDR3 DNA sequence: TGCGCCAGCAGCCGACGACAGGGGTCGATTTCTGGCTACACCTTC. Its protein is CASSRRQGSISGYTF.

The chain recombines TRBV5-5 with TRBJ1-5, with D perhaps matching TRBD1 (6 bases). Trimming took off 2 bases at V and 3 bases at J, with 12 bases between the two ends. The CDR3 length is 15 residues. Germline V gene lookup returns CDR1 SGHKS and CDR2 YYEKEE (reference sequence). The CDR3 DNA is TGTGCCAGCAGCTTTCTGGACAGACTCAATCAGCCCCAGCATTTT. Protein sequence: CASSFLDRLNQPQHF.

The chain recombines TRBV2 with TRBJ2-2; D call uncertain. The CDR3 sequence is 14 residues long. CDR1 and CDR2 from the germline V gene are SNHLY and FYNNEI. The V end lost 3 bases, the J end lost 1 base, and 6 bases lay between the germline ends. CDR3 coding DNA: TGTGCCAGCAGTGATAGATGGAACACCGGGGAGCTGTTTTTT. The encoded protein is CASSDRWNTGELFF.

This chain links TRBV5-1 with TRBJ2-5; D unresolved. Per the germline V gene, CDR1 is SGHRS and CDR2 is YFSETQ. The V gene lost 0 bases and the J gene lost 5 bases, with 5 bases spanning the gap. The CDR3 has 12 amino acids. CDR3 sequence reads: CASSLGPETQYF. DNA of the CDR3: TGCGCCAGCAGCTTGGGCCCGGAGACCCAGTACTTC. The full variable domain, with the rest looked up from reference TRBV5-1 and TRBJ2-5, is KAGVTQTPRYLIKTRGQQVTLSCSPISGHRSVSWYQQTPGQGLQFLFEYFSETQRNKGNFPGRFSGRQFSNSRSEMNVSTLELGDSALYLCASSLGPETQYFGPGTRLLVL.

V and J are TRBV7-2 and TRBJ1-4; D is unresolved. Germline lookup yields CDR1 SGHTA and CDR2 FQGNSA. The CDR3 sequence is 16 residues long. The germline V and J ends were trimmed by 0 bases and 8 bases, with 16 bases remaining between them. The CDR3 loop reads CASSLAPQGSGEKLFF. The CDR3 bases are TGTGCCAGCAGCTTAGCCCCCCAAGGGAGCGGGGAAAAACTGTTTTTT.

The chain joins TRBV6-1 to TRBJ1-5; no clear D. In germline, CDR1 is MNHNS, CDR2 SASEGT. V shed 0 bases and J shed 6 bases, with 15 bases lying between them. The CDR3 sequence is 16 residues long. The CDR3 DNA follows: TGTGCCAGCAGTGAAGCATTAGCGGGGTTTGGTCAGCCCCAGCATTTT. It yields the protein CASSEALAGFGQPQHF.

This rearrangement joins TRBV15 to TRBJ2-5; 7 bases map to TRBD1. Per the germline V gene, CDR1 is LNHNV and CDR2 is YYDKDF (reference sequence). V lost 3 bases and J lost 1; bases outside the gene matches: 2. The CDR3 length is 14 residues. The CDR3 nucleotides read TGTGCCACCAGCAGGGGGGACAGCCAAGAGACCCAGTACTTC. It specifies CATSRGDSQETQYF.

The V and J genes are TRBV7-9 and TRBJ2-4, with D possibly matching TRBD1 (6 bases). The CDR3 is 16 amino acids. Germline lookup yields CDR1 SEHNR and CDR2 FQNEAQ (reference sequence). Trimming took off 5 bases at V and 1 base at J, with 15 bases between the two ends. The CDR3 here is CASSLGQILAKNIQYF. The CDR3 nucleotides read TGTGCCAGCAGCCTAGGACAGATCCTTGCCAAAAACATTCAGTACTTC.

The V gene is TRBV6-6, the J gene TRBJ2-7; D is possibly TRBD1 or TRBD2 (6 bases each). This CDR3 has 15 amino acids. Germline lookup yields CDR1 MNHNY and CDR2 SVGAGI (reference sequence). Deletions cut 6 bases from V and 0 bases from J, with 15 bases between. The CDR3 DNA is TGTGCCAGCAGCCGGCGGGACACAGGCTCCTACGAGCAGTACTTC. Protein product: CASSRRDTGSYEQYF.

The V and J genes are TRBV2 and TRBJ1-2; D ambiguous. The germline V gene encodes CDR1 SNHLY and CDR2 FYNNEI. This CDR3 region has 14 residues. V was clipped by 4 bases and J by 4 bases, with 13 bases between them. This CDR3 reads CASSVPGIPYGYTF. Written as DNA, the CDR3 is TGTGCCAGCAGTGTTCCCGGGATTCCCTATGGCTACACCTTC.

This chain links TRBV6-6 with TRBJ1-2; the D is unclear. The germline V gene encodes CDR1 MNHNY and CDR2 SVGAGI (reference sequence). Deletions cut 6 bases from V and 8 bases from J, with 16 bases between. The CDR3 sequence is 13 residues long. The CDR3 region is CASRRTDEGGYTF. The CDR3 coding sequence is TGTGCCAGCAGACGGACGGACGAGGGAGGCTACACCTTC.

The genes are TRBV14 and TRBJ1-6; the D gene is possibly TRBD1 (6 bases). From germline, CDR1 is SGHDN and CDR2 FVKESK. The CDR3 is 16 residues long. Between the trimmed V and J ends, which lost 1 base and 9 bases, there was a span of 16 bases. Here the CDR3 reads CASSQGWGARVSPLHF. CDR3 DNA: TGTGCCAGCAGCCAAGGATGGGGGGCGCGGGTTTCACCCCTCCACTTT.

The chain links TRBV7-8 to TRBJ2-5; D tentatively reads TRBD1 or TRBD2 (6 bases each). The germline V gene encodes CDR1 SGHVS and CDR2 FQNEAQ. This CDR3 region has 15 residues. Trimming cost V 1 base and J 3 bases, with 12 bases left between them. In nucleotides, the CDR3 is TGTGCCAGCAGCTTAGAAGGGGGGCGGGAAGAGACCCAGTACTTC. Amino acid sequence: CASSLEGGREETQYF. The full variable domain, in which reference TRBV7-8 and TRBJ2-5 provide the parts outside the CDR3, is GAGVSQSPRYKVAKRGQDVALRCDPISGHVSLFWYQQALGQGPEFLTYFQNEAQLDKSGLPSDRFFAERPEGSVSTLKIQRTQQEDSAVYLCASSLEGGREETQYFGPGTRLLVL.

The J gene is TRBJ1-1, the V gene TRBV27, with TRBD1 matching over 8 bases. Losses at the gene ends were 8 bases for V and 1 base for J; bases not matched to a gene: 12. From germline, CDR1 is MNHEY and CDR2 SMNVEV (reference sequence). The CDR3 has 16 amino acids. CDR3 coding DNA: TGTGCCAGCTGGACAGGGAGGAAGGTGACGAACACTGAAGCTTTCTTT. Encoded protein: CASWTGRKVTNTEAFF.

V and J are TRBV28 and TRBJ2-4, with 7 bases aligning to TRBD1. The CDR3 spans 16 residues. V lost 3 bases, J lost 0 bases, and 5 bases stayed unmatched. Germline CDR1 and CDR2: MDHEN and SYDVKM. The CDR3 protein is CASSFPGQVAKNIQYF. CDR3 nucleotides: TGTGCCAGCAGTTTTCCCGGACAGGTAGCCAAAAACATTCAGTACTTC.

The rearrangement joins TRBV7-9 to TRBJ1-4, with 9 nucleotides matching TRBD1. V was clipped by 2 bases and J by 3 bases; unmatched bases: 13. CDR1 and CDR2 from the germline V gene are SEHNR and FQNEAQ (reference sequence). This CDR3 has 19 residues. The CDR3 loop is CASSLNLQGAIGANEKLFF. The CDR3 nucleotides are TGTGCCAGCAGCTTAAATTTACAGGGGGCTATTGGGGCTAATGAAAAACTGTTTTTT.

V is TRBV5-1 and J is TRBJ2-2, with TRBD2 identical over 7 bases. The CDR3 has 15 amino acids. Germline V lookup: CDR1 SGHRS, CDR2 YFSETQ. V was pared by 6 bases and J by 8 bases, with 13 bases of the junction left unmatched. The CDR3 DNA follows: TGCGCCAGCATGCCCAGCGGGGTAACAAGGGGGGAGCTGTTTTTT. As protein: CASMPSGVTRGELFF.

This rearrangement joins TRBV5-1 to TRBJ1-2; a weak D match, TRBD1 (5 bases). Trimming stripped 0 bases from V and 4 bases from J, with 7 bases between. Germline CDR1 SGHRS, CDR2 YFSETQ. The length of the CDR3 is 13 residues. CDR3 sequence: CASSLEGIYGYTF. In DNA form, the CDR3 reads TGCGCCAGCAGCTTGGAGGGGATCTATGGCTACACCTTC.

This chain connects TRBV7-2 to TRBJ2-4; unclear D gene. Germline lookup yields CDR1 SGHTA and CDR2 FQGNSA. Trimming removed 1 base from V and 13 bases from J, with 8 bases in between. There are 11 residues in the CDR3. This CDR3 reads CASSLDRVQYF. DNA of the CDR3: TGTGCCAGCAGCTTAGACAGAGTCCAGTACTTC.